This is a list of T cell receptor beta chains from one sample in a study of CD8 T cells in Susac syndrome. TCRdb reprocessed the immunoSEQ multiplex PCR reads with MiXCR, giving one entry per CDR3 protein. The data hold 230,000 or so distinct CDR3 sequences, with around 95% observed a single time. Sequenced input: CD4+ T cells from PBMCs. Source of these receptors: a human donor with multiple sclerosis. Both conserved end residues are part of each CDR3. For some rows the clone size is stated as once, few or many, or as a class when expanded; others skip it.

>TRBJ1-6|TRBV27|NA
CASRTGGSPLHF
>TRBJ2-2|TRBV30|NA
CAWSPSGTGELFF
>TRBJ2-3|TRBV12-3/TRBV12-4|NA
CASSREERLLAERTDTQYF
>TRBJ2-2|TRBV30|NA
CAWSVTNTGELFF
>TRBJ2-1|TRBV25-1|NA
CASRVGDRGSFFF
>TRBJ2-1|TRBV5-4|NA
CASSLSGGPYNEQFF
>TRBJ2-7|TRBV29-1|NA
CSVQVSGLPREQYF
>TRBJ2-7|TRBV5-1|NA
CASRGDVSYEQYF
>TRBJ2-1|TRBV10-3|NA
CAIRNLAGGGNEQFF
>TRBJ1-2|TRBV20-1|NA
CSARDRTGNTF
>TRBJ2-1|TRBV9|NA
CASSVGTSGKYNEQFF
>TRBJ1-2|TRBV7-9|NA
CASSFSGRANYGYTF
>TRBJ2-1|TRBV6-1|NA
CASSPGLAGGGRNEQFF
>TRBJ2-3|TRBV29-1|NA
CSVDLTSTDTQYF
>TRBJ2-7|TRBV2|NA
CASSEAGTVDF
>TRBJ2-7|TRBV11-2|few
CASSLVYYEQYF
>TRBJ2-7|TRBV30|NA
CALSRPSEQYF
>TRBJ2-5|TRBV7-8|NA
CASSPRTGAPATQYF
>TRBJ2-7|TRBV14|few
CASSPRTGSYEQYF
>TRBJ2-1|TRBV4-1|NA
CASSQVAGGPSSEQFF
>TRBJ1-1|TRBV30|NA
CAWSVSENTEAFF
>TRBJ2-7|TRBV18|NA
CASSPPGGHLGVEQYF
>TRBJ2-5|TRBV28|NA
CASSFPDRGHETQYF
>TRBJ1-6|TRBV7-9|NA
CASSLGRQSYSPLHF
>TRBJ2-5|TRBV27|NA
CASSRKYQETQYF
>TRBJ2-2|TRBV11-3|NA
CASRQGRNTGELFF
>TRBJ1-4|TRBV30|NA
CAWTRTGATNEKLFF
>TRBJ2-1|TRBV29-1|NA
CSVGLRPKQFF
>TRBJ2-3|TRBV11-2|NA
CASRPGPTDTQYF
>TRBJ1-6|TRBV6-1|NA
CASSTSRNSPLHF
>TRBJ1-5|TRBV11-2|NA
CASSLVGGGQPQHF
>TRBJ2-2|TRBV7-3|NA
CASSRSRDNTGELFF
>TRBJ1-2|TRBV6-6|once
CASTAGQGNYGYTF
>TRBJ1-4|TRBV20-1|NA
CSARVRDEKLFF
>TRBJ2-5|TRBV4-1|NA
CASSQDEAGVGQETQYF
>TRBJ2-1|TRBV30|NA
CAWGKAGGMTYNEQFF
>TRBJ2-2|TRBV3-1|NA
CASSQDLVTGELFF
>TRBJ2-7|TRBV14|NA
CASSRDRATEQYF
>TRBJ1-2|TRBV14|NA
CASSAGTEYGYTF
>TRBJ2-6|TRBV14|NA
CASSPPTGPGANVLTF